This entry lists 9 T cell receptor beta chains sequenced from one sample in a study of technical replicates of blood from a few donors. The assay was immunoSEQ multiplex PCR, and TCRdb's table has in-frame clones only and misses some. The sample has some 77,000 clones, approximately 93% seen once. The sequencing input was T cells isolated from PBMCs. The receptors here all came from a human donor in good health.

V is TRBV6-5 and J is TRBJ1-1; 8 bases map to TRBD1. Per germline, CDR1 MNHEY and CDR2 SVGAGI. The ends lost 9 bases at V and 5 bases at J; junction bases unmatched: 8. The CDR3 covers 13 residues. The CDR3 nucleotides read TGTGCCAGTTACAGGGGGTTAGGGACTGAAGCTTTCTTT. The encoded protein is CASYRGLGTEAFF.

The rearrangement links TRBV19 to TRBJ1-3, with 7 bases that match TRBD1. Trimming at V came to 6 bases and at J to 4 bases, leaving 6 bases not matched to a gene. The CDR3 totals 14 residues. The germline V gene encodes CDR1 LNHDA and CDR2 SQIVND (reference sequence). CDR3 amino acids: CASRDRAAGNTIYF. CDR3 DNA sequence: TGTGCCAGTAGAGACAGGGCGGCAGGAAACACCATATATTTT.

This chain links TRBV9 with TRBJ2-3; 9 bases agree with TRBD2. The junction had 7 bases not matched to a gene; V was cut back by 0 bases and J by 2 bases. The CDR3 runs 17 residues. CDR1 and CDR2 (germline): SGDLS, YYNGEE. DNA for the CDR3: TGTGCCAGCAGCGTAGAGTCTGCGGGAGGGTTCACAGATACGCAGTATTTT. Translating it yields CASSVESAGGFTDTQYF.

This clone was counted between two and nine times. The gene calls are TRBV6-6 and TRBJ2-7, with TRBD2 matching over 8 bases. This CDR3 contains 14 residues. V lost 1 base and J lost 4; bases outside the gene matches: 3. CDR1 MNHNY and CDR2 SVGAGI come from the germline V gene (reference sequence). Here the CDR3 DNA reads TGTGCCAGCAGTTACTTCGGGACTAGTTACGAGCAGTACTTC. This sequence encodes CASSYFGTSYEQYF.

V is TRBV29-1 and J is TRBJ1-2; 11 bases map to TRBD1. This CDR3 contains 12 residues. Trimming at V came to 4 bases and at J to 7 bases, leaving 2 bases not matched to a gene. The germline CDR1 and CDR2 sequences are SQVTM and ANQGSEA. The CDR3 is CSVGDRGFGYTF. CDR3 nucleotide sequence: TGCAGCGTTGGGGACAGGGGGTTTGGCTACACCTTC.

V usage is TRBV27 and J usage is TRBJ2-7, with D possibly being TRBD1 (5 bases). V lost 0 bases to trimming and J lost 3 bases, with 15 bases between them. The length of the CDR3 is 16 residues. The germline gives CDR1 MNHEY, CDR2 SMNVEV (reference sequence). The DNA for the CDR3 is TGTGCCAGCAGTTTATCGTCCCCCTTGCAGGGCTACGAGCAGTACTTC. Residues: CASSLSSPLQGYEQYF.

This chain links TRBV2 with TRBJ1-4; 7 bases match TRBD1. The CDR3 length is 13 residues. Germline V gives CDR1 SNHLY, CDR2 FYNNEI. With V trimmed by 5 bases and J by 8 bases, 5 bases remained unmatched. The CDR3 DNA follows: TGTGCCAGCAGTAGAGACAGGGACGAAAAACTGTTTTTT. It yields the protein CASSRDRDEKLFF.

CDR3 nucleotides: TGTGCCAGCAGGAGTATAAAGGGGTTTAATGAAAAACTGTTTTTT. It codes for CASRSIKGFNEKLFF. The genes are TRBV6-5 and TRBJ1-4, with D maybe TRBD1 (5 bases). Germline CDR1 is MNHEY and CDR2 is SVGAGI. The germline V and J ends were trimmed by 6 bases and 4 bases, with 15 bases remaining between them. The CDR3 has 15 amino acids.

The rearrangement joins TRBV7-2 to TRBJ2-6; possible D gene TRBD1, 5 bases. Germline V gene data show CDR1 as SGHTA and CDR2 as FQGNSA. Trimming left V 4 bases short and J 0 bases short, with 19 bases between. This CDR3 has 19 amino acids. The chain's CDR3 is CASSSSAVSGISGANVLTF. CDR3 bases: TGTGCCAGCAGCTCCTCCGCCGTCTCAGGGATCTCTGGGGCCAACGTCCTGACTTTC.